This T cell receptor (beta chain) appears in the sequencing data of a study of T cell changes during pregnancy in multiple sclerosis. Trimming left V 3 bases short and J 7 bases short, with 16 bases between. The CDR3 totals 15 residues. The germline CDR1 and CDR2 sequences are SGHTA and FQGTGA. Clones were sequenced by immunoSEQ multiplex PCR, and TCRdb holds only the in-frame ones, with some missing. In the table there are roughly 24,000 clones, approximately 81% of which are singletons. The clonotype comes from a female donor with multiple sclerosis, enrolled in a pregnancy study. The specimen comprised CD8+ T cells from peripheral blood mononuclear cells, sampled before pregnancy. The chain joins TRBV7-3 to TRBJ2-1, with D perhaps matching TRBD2 (6 bases). This chain's CDR3 is CASSFHGGQSNEQFF. The CDR3 region has the DNA TGTGCCAGCAGCTTCCACGGAGGGCAGTCAAATGAGCAGTTCTTC.